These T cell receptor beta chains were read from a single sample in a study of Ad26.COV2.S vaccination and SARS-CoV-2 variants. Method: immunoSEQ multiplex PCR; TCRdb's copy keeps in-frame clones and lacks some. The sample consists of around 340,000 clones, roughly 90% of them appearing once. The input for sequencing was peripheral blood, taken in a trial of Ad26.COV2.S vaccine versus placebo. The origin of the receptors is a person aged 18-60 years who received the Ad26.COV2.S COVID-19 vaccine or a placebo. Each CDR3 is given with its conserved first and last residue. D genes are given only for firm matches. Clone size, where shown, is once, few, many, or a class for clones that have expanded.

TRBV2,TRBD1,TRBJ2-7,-,TGTGCCAGCAGTGAACCAAACCGACCCGACAGGGGGAATCCCTACGAGCAGTACTTC,CASSEPNRPDRGNPYEQYF
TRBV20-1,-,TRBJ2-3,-,TGCAGTGCTAGTTTCCTCTACACAGATACGCAGTATTTT,CSASFLYTDTQYF
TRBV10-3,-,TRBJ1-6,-,TGTGCCATCAGTTACGGGGATTCACCCCTCCACTTT,CAISYGDSPLHF
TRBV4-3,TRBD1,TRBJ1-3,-,TGCGCCAGCAGCCACGGGACAGGGGGCAGAAACACCATATATTTT,CASSHGTGGRNTIYF
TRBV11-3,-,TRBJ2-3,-,TGTGCCAGCAGCGCCTCGGGGACTAGCACAGATACGCAGTATTTT,CASSASGTSTDTQYF
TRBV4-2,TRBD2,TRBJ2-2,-,TGTGCCAGCAGCCAAAACCTTGGACTAGCCGCCGGGGAGCTGTTTTTT,CASSQNLGLAAGELFF
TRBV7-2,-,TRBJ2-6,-,TGTGCCAGCACCCTTTCCGCTGGGGCCAACGTCCTGACTTTC,CASTLSAGANVLTF
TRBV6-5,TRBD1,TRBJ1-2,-,TGTGCCAGCCAGGGGGTAGGGTATGGCTACACCTTC,CASQGVGYGYTF
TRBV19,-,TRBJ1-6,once,TGTGCCACCGCTGCCAATAATGGGGGGGCCCTCCACTTT,CATAANNGGALHF
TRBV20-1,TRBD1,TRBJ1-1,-,TGCAGTGCCATACAGGGGGCCCAAGCTTTCTTT,CSAIQGAQAFF
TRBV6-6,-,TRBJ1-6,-,TGTGCCAGCAGTTACAGGGAAGGGTATAATTCACCCCTCCACTTT,CASSYREGYNSPLHF
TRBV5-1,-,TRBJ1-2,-,TGCGCCAGCAGCTTGGAGGGTTCCTATGGCTACACCTTC,CASSLEGSYGYTF
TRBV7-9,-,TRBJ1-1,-,TGTGCCAGCAGCTTAACGACCAGGGCCGCTGAAGCTTTCTTT,CASSLTTRAAEAFF
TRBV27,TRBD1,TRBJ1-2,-,TGTGCCAGCAGTTTAACCGCGGACAGGGTCGATGGCTACACCTTC,CASSLTADRVDGYTF
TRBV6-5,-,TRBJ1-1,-,TGTGCCAGCAGTTTAGGACACACTGAAGCTTTCTTT,CASSLGHTEAFF